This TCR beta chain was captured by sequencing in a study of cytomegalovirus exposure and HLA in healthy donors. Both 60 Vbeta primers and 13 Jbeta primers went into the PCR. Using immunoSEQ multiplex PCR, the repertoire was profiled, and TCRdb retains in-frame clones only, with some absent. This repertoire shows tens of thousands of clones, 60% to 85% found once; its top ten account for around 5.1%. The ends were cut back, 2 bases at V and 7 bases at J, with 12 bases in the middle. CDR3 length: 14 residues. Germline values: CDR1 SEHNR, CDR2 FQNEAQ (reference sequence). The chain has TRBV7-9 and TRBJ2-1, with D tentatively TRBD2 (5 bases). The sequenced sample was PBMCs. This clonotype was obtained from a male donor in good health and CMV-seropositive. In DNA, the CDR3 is TGTGCCAGCAGCTTAATCCGGGGTTGGAATGAGCAGTTCTTC. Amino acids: CASSLIRGWNEQFF.